The text below deals with one TCR beta chain. The clone's antigen remains unknown. Per-nucleotide qualities are absent, and no much larger clonotype sits a single base away. At diagnosis, tumor, uninvolved tumor-adjacent lung and peripheral blood were collected and then preserved as a mix of FFPE and fresh-frozen material. For TCR repertoire profiling, the blood samples were analyzed as peripheral blood mononuclear cells. The immunoSEQ Assay was used to sequence TCR beta CDR3 regions from DNA. On the authors' methods: To compute T cell density, TCR beta template counts were normalized to usable DNA, which was estimated by amplifying housekeeping genes. The preseqR package was used to estimate richness by extrapolating to 400,000 templates for PBMC samples and to 120,000 templates for tissue samples. Clonality was defined as one minus Pielou's evenness. To identify tissue-enriched TCRs, differential abundance testing was run on productive amino-acid clonotypes with a minimum total count of 5 and an alpha of 0.1. The Jaccard Index and the Morisita Overlap Index were used to measure how much the repertoires overlapped between compartments. GLIPH grouped TCR beta CDR3s together with public tetramer-defined viral CDR3s, and a viral motif had to include at least three viral sequences and also show V-gene enrichment. TCRdb retrieved this table from immuneACCESS and kept in-frame rearrangements only. Not all clones are present; in checked studies, unresolved V genes account for under half, and no reason is known for the remainder. The V and J calls and the clone size are those of that table, but D and trimming were determined from the DNA. The sample profile shows about 92,000 clones; approximately 90% of them were found once. About 4% of the sample is held by the ten biggest clonotypes.

These data come from a study of T cells in localized non-small cell lung cancer (dated by TCRdb to 2020 to 2021). About the investigation overall: The study examined T cell repertoires in a few hundred patients with early-stage NSCLC and compared tumors with uninvolved tumor-adjacent lungs. The cohort comprised roughly 240 treatment-naïve NSCLC patients with resected, localized lung tumors. A mean age of around 66 years was recorded for the NSCLC patients, of whom 129 were male and 85 to 110 were female. The study at large found these results: A median of around 57 of the top 100 tumor clones turned up in the paired uninvolved adjacent lung, and 28 of those clones also ranked among the top 100 of that same adjacent lung. Because multi-region sequencing of the tumors was not done, intratumor heterogeneity could not be ruled out. The highest T cell clonality was observed in uninvolved tumor-adjacent lung, where clonality exceeded that of tumor, suggesting that antigenic responses were more focused in uninvolved tumor-adjacent lung. Because the study design was exploratory, TCR variables were selected using unadjusted p-values without false-discovery rate correction. Higher T cell density in blood was associated with longer overall survival, whereas higher clonality in adjacent lung was associated with shorter survival.

From cysteine to phenylalanine, the CDR3 is 14 amino acids long. The DNA shown is the 42-base CDR3, in frame from base 1. The germline V gene provides CDR1 MNHNS and CDR2 SASEGT. V was cut back by 2 bases and J by 0 bases, leaving a gap of 7 bases between them. This clonotype originated in a woman aged 40-69 years with stage II squamous cell lung carcinoma. The sample was PBMCs, taken before any cancer treatment. The rearrangement combines TRBV6-1 with TRBJ1-1; a confident D gene designation cannot be given. The DNA is as follows: TGTGCCAGCAGTGAATTACAGATGAACACTGAAGCTTTCTTT. This encodes CASSELQMNTEAFF.